The 8 T cell receptor beta chains reported below all come from one sample, sequenced in a study of monozygotic twins with inflammatory bowel disease. TCRdb reanalyzed the 5' RACE reads and collapses them to one entry per CDR3 protein, without DNA. This sample's table reports approximately 380,000 distinct CDR3 sequences. Sequencing was done on a sample of blood. The receptors here all came from a human donor with ulcerative colitis or Crohn's disease, or a healthy co-twin of an affected twin (not recorded which).

This chain links TRBV5-1 with TRBJ1-1; without DNA, the TCRdb call of TRBD1 cannot be checked. The CDR3 has 16 residues. CDR1 SGHRS and CDR2 YFSETQ come from the germline V gene. CDR3 amino acids: CASGQGTAYGDTEAFF.

V is TRBV5-6 and J is TRBJ2-7; TCRdb indicates TRBD2, and absent DNA this call remains unverified. Germline CDR1 and CDR2: SGHDT and YYEEEE. This CDR3 comprises 16 residues. The CDR3 here is CASSLFRGDPLDEQYF.

The chain uses TRBV24-1 and TRBJ1-5. This CDR3 is 14 amino acids long. CDR1 and CDR2 (germline): KGHDR, SFDVKD. CDR3 in amino acids: CATSDLLTLGPQHF.

The chain employs TRBV10-2 and TRBJ2-5. CDR1 WSHSY and CDR2 SAAADI come from the germline V gene. This CDR3 comprises 13 residues. CDR3 region: CASSATVKETQYF.

The gene calls are TRBV4-1 and TRBJ2-7; TCRdb reports TRBD2, a call that lacks DNA to check it against. From germline, CDR1 is MGHRA and CDR2 YSYEKL. The CDR3 is 15 amino acids. The CDR3: CASSPLAGGPHEQYF.

V usage is TRBV5-1 and J usage is TRBJ2-7. Germline-derived CDR1 and CDR2 are SGHRS and YFSETQ. The CDR3 runs 14 residues. CDR3: CASSSGQEFVEQYF.

This CDR3 reads CASSLGGQGVLEQYF. This sequence joins TRBV5-1 and TRBJ2-7; checking the TCRdb D call of TRBD1 is not possible without DNA. Germline assignment: CDR1 SGHRS and CDR2 YFSETQ. This CDR3 spans 15 amino acids.

This chain connects TRBV5-1 to TRBJ2-7; with no DNA, the TCRdb D assignment of TRBD1 cannot be verified. This CDR3 contains 15 residues. Per germline, CDR1 SGHRS and CDR2 YFSETQ. Here the CDR3 reads CASSTQGSLSYEQYF.